A single sample is the source of the 18 T cell receptor beta chains below, sequenced in a study of T cell changes during pregnancy in multiple sclerosis. Here immunoSEQ multiplex PCR was the method, and the copy in TCRdb shows in-frame clones only, minus some. This repertoire shows around 64,000 clones, 85% to 95% found once; its top ten account for just under 0.3%. Material: CD4+ T cells from peripheral blood mononuclear cells, obtained after pregnancy. The receptor source for this set is a female donor with multiple sclerosis, enrolled in a pregnancy study.

Only a few counts were recorded for this clone. The chain recombines TRBV7-9 with TRBJ2-4; TRBD2 might be the D (5 bases). V lost 5 bases and J lost 0, with 8 bases in between. Per the germline V gene, CDR1 is SEHNR and CDR2 is FQNEAQ (reference sequence). The CDR3 extends over 14 amino acids. CDR3 in amino acids: CASSEEGAKNIQYF. CDR3 coding DNA: TGTGCCAGCAGCGAAGAGGGAGCCAAAAACATTCAGTACTTC. Using reference TRBV7-9 and TRBJ2-4 for the parts outside the CDR3, the full variable domain is DTGVSQNPRHKITKRGQNVTFRCDPISEHNRLYWYRQTLGQGPEFLTYFQNEAQLEKSRLLSDRFSAERPKGSFSTLEIQRTEQGDSAMYLCASSEEGAKNIQYFGAGTRLSVL.

The V and J genes are TRBV7-2 and TRBJ2-2; 8 nucleotides line up with TRBD2. The CDR3 is 15 amino acids. Germline assignment: CDR1 SGHTA and CDR2 FQGNSA. J was trimmed by 1 base and V by 6 bases; bases with no gene match: 4. This chain's CDR3 is CASSFAGGNTGELFF. The DNA of the CDR3 is TGTGCCAGCAGTTTTGCGGGAGGGAACACCGGGGAGCTGTTTTTT.

The rearrangement joins TRBV9 to TRBJ1-2; no reliable D call. The CDR3 spans 16 residues. V was trimmed by 0 bases and J by 0 bases, leaving 12 bases between them. Per germline, CDR1 SGDLS and CDR2 YYNGEE. CDR3 sequence reads: CASSVGARSTNYGYTF. The CDR3 DNA sequence: TGTGCCAGCAGCGTAGGGGCTCGGTCGACTAACTATGGCTACACCTTC.

This rearrangement joins TRBV7-2 to TRBJ1-1, with TRBD1 as a possible D gene (5 bases). Germline V CDR1 and CDR2: SGHTA, FQGNSA. The CDR3 is made up of 14 amino acids. V lost 5 bases, J lost 5 bases, and 15 bases lay in between. CDR3 residues: CASSNAQEGTEAFF. The DNA for the CDR3 is TGTGCCAGCAGCAATGCACAGGAGGGGACTGAAGCTTTCTTT.

This chain links TRBV29-1 with TRBJ2-1, with D perhaps matching TRBD2 (5 bases). V lost 4 bases, J lost 0 bases, and 22 bases lay in between. Germline CDR1 reads SQVTM; CDR2 reads ANQGSEA. The CDR3 is 18 amino acids. The DNA for the CDR3 is TGCAGCGTTGGGATTCGACGGGGTAATCCTTTCTCCTACAATGAGCAGTTCTTC. Translation gives CSVGIRRGNPFSYNEQFF.

The chain uses TRBV6-5 and TRBJ1-2; 7 nucleotides line up with TRBD1. V trimming: 2 bases; J trimming: 4 bases; junction bases outside the gene matches: 4. CDR1 and CDR2 (germline): MNHEY, SVGAGI. This CDR3 region has 14 residues. CDR3 nucleotide sequence: TGTGCCAGCAGTTACCAGGGGGTTGGCTATGGCTACACCTTC. It yields the protein CASSYQGVGYGYTF.

The chain recombines TRBV11-2 with TRBJ1-3, with D possibly TRBD1 on 6 matching bases. This CDR3 spans 15 amino acids. Trimming shortened V by 2 bases and J by 2 bases, and 10 bases separated the two germline ends. The germline V gene encodes CDR1 SGHAT and CDR2 FQNNGV. The CDR3, as DNA: TGTGCCAGCAGCTTAAACCAGGGGACTGGAAACACCATATATTTT. This translates into CASSLNQGTGNTIYF.

The DNA for the CDR3 is TGTGCCTTGGCTTCCCGCGGGAGCACCAATGAGCAGTTCTTC. Translation gives CALASRGSTNEQFF. V and J are TRBV30 and TRBJ2-1; 7 nucleotides match TRBD2. Per the germline V gene, CDR1 is GTSNPN and CDR2 is SVGIG (reference sequence). V was pared by 7 bases and J by 6 bases, with 12 bases of the junction left unmatched. CDR3 length equals 14 residues. Variable domain in full (rest from reference TRBV30 and TRBJ2-1): SQTIHQWPATLVQPVGSPLSLECTVEGTSNPNLYWYRQAAGRGLQLLFYSVGIGQISSEVPQNLSASRPQDRQFILSSKKLLLSDSGFYLCALASRGSTNEQFFGPGTRLTVL.

This clone was counted between two and nine times. This sequence joins TRBV19 and TRBJ1-1; weak D call: TRBD1 (6 bases). V was trimmed by 4 bases and J by 2 bases, leaving 8 bases between them. There are 13 residues in the CDR3. Germline loops: CDR1 LNHDA, CDR2 SQIVND (reference sequence). The CDR3, as DNA: TGTGCCAGTAGTAAGGGACACAACACTGAAGCTTTCTTT. This translates into CASSKGHNTEAFF.

This chain connects TRBV6-5 to TRBJ2-3; 7 bases align to TRBD1. This CDR3 is 14 amino acids long. V shed 2 bases and J 4 bases; nucleotides not matched to a gene: 3. Germline loops: CDR1 MNHEY, CDR2 SVGAGI. DNA for the CDR3: TGTGCCAGCAGTTACAGCGACAGGGCAGATACGCAGTATTTT. It encodes CASSYSDRADTQYF.

This chain links TRBV10-3 with TRBJ1-3, with D maybe TRBD1 (5 bases). The CDR3 contains 16 residues. Germline V lookup: CDR1 ENHRY, CDR2 SYGVKD. Trimming left V 6 bases short and J 0 bases short, with 15 bases between. The CDR3 DNA sequence: TGTGCCATCAGGCCCCAGGACACGAGCTCTGGAAACACCATATATTTT. Its translation is CAIRPQDTSSGNTIYF.

The chain employs TRBV30 and TRBJ1-4; 11 nucleotides match TRBD1. This CDR3 is 16 amino acids long. The germline CDR1 and CDR2 sequences are GTSNPN and SVGIG (reference sequence). V was pared by 0 bases and J by 8 bases, with 8 bases of the junction left unmatched. The CDR3 loop reads CAWSVLSGTGGEKLFF. The CDR3 DNA sequence: TGTGCCTGGAGTGTTTTGTCGGGGACAGGGGGGGAAAAACTGTTTTTT. The variable domain in full, completed from reference TRBV30 and TRBJ1-4, reads SQTIHQWPATLVQPVGSPLSLECTVEGTSNPNLYWYRQAAGRGLQLLFYSVGIGQISSEVPQNLSASRPQDRQFILSSKKLLLSDSGFYLCAWSVLSGTGGEKLFFGSGTQLSVL.

This chain connects TRBV9 to TRBJ1-1; TRBD1 matches at 11 bases. V lost 4 bases to trimming and J lost 2 bases; unmatched junction nucleotides: 7. Germline loops: CDR1 SGDLS, CDR2 YYNGEE. The CDR3 has 16 residues. The CDR3 reads CASSIGQGALNTEAFF. The CDR3 nucleotides read TGTGCCAGCAGCATCGGACAGGGGGCTTTAAACACTGAAGCTTTCTTT. Full variable domain (outside the CDR3, taken from reference TRBV9 and TRBJ1-1): DSGVTQTPKHLITATGQRVTLRCSPRSGDLSVYWYQQSLDQGLQFLIQYYNGEERAKGNILERFSAQQFPDLHSELNLSSLELGDSALYFCASSIGQGALNTEAFFGQGTRLTVV.

The chain carries TRBV12-5 and TRBJ2-1; 13 nucleotides align to TRBD2. This CDR3 comprises 15 residues. Germline V CDR1 and CDR2: LGHNT, FRNRAP. After removal of 5 bases from V and 4 bases from J, the junction contained 2 bases not matched to a gene. The CDR3 sequence: CASGGTSGDYNEQFF. In DNA form, the CDR3 reads TGTGCTAGTGGTGGGACTAGCGGGGATTACAATGAGCAGTTCTTC.

This sequence joins TRBV5-1 and TRBJ2-2; D may be TRBD1 (5 bases). V lost 5 bases, J lost 1 base, and 9 bases lay in between. Germline V CDR1 and CDR2: SGHRS, YFSETQ. This CDR3 is 14 amino acids long. The CDR3 region has the DNA TGCGCCAGCAGAGCGCAGGGGAACACCGGGGAGCTGTTTTTT. This translates into CASRAQGNTGELFF.

This clone was seen just once. The chain is built from TRBV2 and TRBJ2-2; 8 nucleotides match TRBD2. Trimming took 6 bases from V and 4 from J; bases not matched to a gene: 4. CDR1 SNHLY and CDR2 FYNNEI come from the germline V gene. This CDR3 region has 14 residues. The CDR3 DNA reads TGTGCCAGCAGGGCTAGCGGGCCCACCGGGGAGCTGTTTTTT. Translated, it gives CASRASGPTGELFF.

In its sample, this clone was seen once. The chain joins TRBV5-5 to TRBJ1-2; weak D call: TRBD1 (5 bases). The V gene's germline CDR1 is SGHKS and CDR2 YYEKEE (reference sequence). V gave up 1 base and J gave up 1 base, with 8 bases separating them. This CDR3 contains 14 residues. The CDR3 DNA follows: TGTGCCAGCAGCTTGCTTCAGGGTAACTATGGCTACACCTTC. This gives the protein CASSLLQGNYGYTF.

The chain couples TRBV4-1 to TRBJ2-1; tentatively, D is TRBD2 (6 bases). The CDR3 totals 13 residues. Between the trimmed V and J ends, which lost 6 bases and 9 bases, there was a span of 15 bases. In germline, CDR1 is MGHRA, CDR2 YSYEKL. As DNA, the CDR3 is TGCGCCAGCAGTCAGAGTAGCGGACGTGAGCAGTTCTTC. Translating it yields CASSQSSGREQFF.